This T cell receptor (beta chain) emerged from a study of blood T cell repertoires in COVID-19. Overall study context: Italy, Spain and the United States were the sources of the convalescent and acute COVID-19 samples. Sources were T cells, B-cell-depleted T cells, or PBMCs; the material itself was cDNA or gDNA.

TCRdb's table, derived via immunoSEQ multiplex PCR, lists solely in-frame clones and lacks some. The sample carries about 130,000 clones, 85% recorded once. V shed 4 bases and J shed 2 bases, with 14 bases lying between them. Germline V gene data show CDR1 as MNHEY and CDR2 as SVGAGI. The CDR3 loop spans 15 amino acids. The chain has TRBV6-5 and TRBJ1-2, with D perhaps TRBD1 (5 bases). The receptor was isolated from a woman over 75 with acute or convalescent COVID-19. Sequencing was carried out using peripheral blood. In DNA, the CDR3 is TGTGCCAGCAGTTTGGGCTACAGGTCGAACTATGGCTACACCTTC. Protein sequence: CASSLGYRSNYGYTF.